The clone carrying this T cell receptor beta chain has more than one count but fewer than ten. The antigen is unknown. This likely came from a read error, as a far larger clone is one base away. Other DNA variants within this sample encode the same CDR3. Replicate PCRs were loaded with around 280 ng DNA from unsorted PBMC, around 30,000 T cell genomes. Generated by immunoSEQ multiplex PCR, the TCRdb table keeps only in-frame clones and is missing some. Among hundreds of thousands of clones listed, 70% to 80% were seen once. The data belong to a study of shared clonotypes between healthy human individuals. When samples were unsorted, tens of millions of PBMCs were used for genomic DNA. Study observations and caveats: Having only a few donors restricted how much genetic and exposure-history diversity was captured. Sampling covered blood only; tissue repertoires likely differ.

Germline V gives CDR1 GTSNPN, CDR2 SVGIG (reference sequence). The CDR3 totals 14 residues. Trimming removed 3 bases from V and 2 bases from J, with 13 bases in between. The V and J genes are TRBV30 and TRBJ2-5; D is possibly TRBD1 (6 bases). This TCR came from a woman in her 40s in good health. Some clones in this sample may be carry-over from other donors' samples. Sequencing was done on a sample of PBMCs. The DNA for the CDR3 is TGTGCCTGGAGCCGACAGGTTAGACAAGAGACCCAGTACTTC. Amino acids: CAWSRQVRQETQYF.